This T cell receptor (beta chain) was sequenced for a study of CD8 T cells in ankylosing spondylitis. Findings and limits, study-wide: Among TCR beta sequences, a motif of under ten highly homologous variants appeared characteristic of ankylosing spondylitis blood.

This clonotype was recorded at least ten times. Its antigen is not known. TCRdb reprocessed the 5' RACE reads with MiXCR, giving one entry per CDR3 protein. The sample contains about 540,000 distinct CDR3 sequences, 9.5% to 15% of which appear only once. Germline V gene data show CDR1 as LGHDT and CDR2 as YNNKEL (reference sequence). The CDR3 sequence is 14 residues long. The trim removed 6 bases at V and 4 bases at J, leaving 5 bases unmatched. The source of this sequence is a male donor with ankylosing spondylitis. The sequenced sample was blood, either unsorted or a sorted T cell fraction (not recorded which). The gene calls are TRBV3-1 and TRBJ2-2, with TRBD2 matching over 7 bases. Written as DNA, the CDR3 is TGTGCCAGCAGTGCTAGCGGAGGCACCGGGGAGCTGTTTTTT. It encodes CASSASGGTGELFF.